The present T cell receptor (beta chain) was sequenced within a study of shared clonotypes between healthy human individuals. Libraries were prepared by immunoSEQ multiplex PCR; TCRdb keeps only in-frame clonotypes and omits some of them. Of 850,000 to 1,200,000 clones in the sample, 70% to 80% are singletons; the top ten hold about 1.5%. Germline CDR1 and CDR2: KGHSH and LQKENI. V was clipped by 2 bases and J by 4 bases, with 8 bases between them. The CDR3 covers 13 residues. The chain combines TRBV18 with TRBJ2-5, with unresolved D. Sequenced input: memory CD4+ T cells sorted from blood. Subset meaning: CD45RA-negative fraction. The clonotype originates from a man younger than 30 in good health. The CDR3 bases are TGTGCCAGCTCACCAACCAACAGAGAGACCCAGTACTTC. It translates to CASSPTNRETQYF.